This T cell receptor beta chain is from a study of Ad26.COV2.S vaccination and SARS-CoV-2 variants. Study in general: The authors gave Ad26.COV2.S intramuscularly, either once or twice 56 days apart.

Sequencing was performed with immunoSEQ multiplex PCR; in TCRdb, only in-frame clones are kept and a portion is missing. Altogether about 320,000 clones are present, just under 85% being singletons, with the ten largest covering approximately 2%. The CDR3 has 14 amino acids. Trimming left V 0 bases short and J 0 bases short, with 7 bases between. The germline V gene has CDR1 SGDLS and CDR2 YYNGEE. Turning to this clone: Antigen unknown.

Study-wide points: TCR breadth and depth estimates may have understated total T cell responses. People given the vaccine had a wider spike-specific TCR breadth than placebo recipients did.

Treatment noted: roughly 19 received Ad26.COV2.S at low or high dose, single or two shots; 5 received placebo; per-sample allocation not given. On day 63 after the first injection, vaccine and placebo recipients gave samples. An 18-55-year-old adult in Boston served as donor. The V call is TRBV9, the J call TRBJ2-7; no clear D. Sequenced here: peripheral blood, sampled in a trial of Ad26.COV2.S vaccine versus placebo. This sequence originates from a person aged 18-60 years who received the Ad26.COV2.S COVID-19 vaccine or a placebo. As DNA, the CDR3 is TGTGCCAGCAGCGTAGGGAAGGGCTCCTACGAGCAGTACTTC. This sequence encodes CASSVGKGSYEQYF.